These 30 T cell receptor beta chains originate from one sample sequenced in a study of blood T cell repertoires in COVID-19. Libraries were prepared by immunoSEQ multiplex PCR; TCRdb keeps only in-frame clonotypes and omits some of them. The sample holds over 60,000 clones; roughly 81% are singletons and the top ten take around a tenth. Sample: peripheral blood. The receptors originated from a human donor in a cohort sampled during active COVID-19.

This chain joins TRBV28 and TRBJ2-1, with a tentative D call TRBD1 (7 bases). The germline V gene encodes CDR1 MDHEN and CDR2 SYDVKM. Trimming removed 6 bases from V and 8 bases from J, with 23 bases in between. The CDR3 consists of 16 residues. In nucleotides, the CDR3 is TGTGCCAGCAGAGGGGGCAAGGGAGTAAGGAGGGATGAGCAGTTCTTC. It translates to CASRGGKGVRRDEQFF.

In its sample, this clone was seen once. V gene TRBV21-1 combines with J gene TRBJ1-3. TRBV21-1 is a pseudogene segment. The CDR3 is 11 amino acids. In DNA, the CDR3 is TGTGCCAGCAGCAACGTAAACACCATATATTTT. As protein: CASSNVNTIYF.

Only one count was recorded for this clone. The chain employs TRBV29-1 and TRBJ1-5; D gene uncertain. Germline loops: CDR1 SQVTM, CDR2 ANQGSEA. Trimming took 0 bases from V and 2 from J, leaving 14 bases between them. CDR3 length: 16 residues. The CDR3 loop reads CSVEERQVRCNQPQHF. The CDR3 DNA follows: TGCAGCGTTGAAGAACGGCAGGTAAGGTGCAATCAGCCCCAGCATTTT.

CDR3 protein: CASSALGDIQYF. CDR3 bases: TGTGCCAGCAGCGCTCTAGGGGACATTCAGTACTTC. This chain connects TRBV9 to TRBJ2-4; possibly TRBD1 for D (5 bases). The V end lost 3 bases, the J end lost 8 bases, and 9 bases lay between the germline ends. The germline gives CDR1 SGDLS, CDR2 YYNGEE. The CDR3 length is 12 residues. Filled out from reference TRBV9 and TRBJ2-4, the complete variable domain reads DSGVTQTPKHLITATGQRVTLRCSPRSGDLSVYWYQQSLDQGLQFLIQYYNGEERAKGNILERFSAQQFPDLHSELNLSSLELGDSALYFCASSALGDIQYFGAGTRLSVL.

The chain uses TRBV19 and TRBJ1-2; 9 positions agree with TRBD1. The V gene's germline CDR1 is LNHDA and CDR2 SQIVND (reference sequence). V dropped 6 bases and J dropped 5; count of bases not matched to a gene: 7. The CDR3 spans 14 residues. This CDR3 reads CASSPGQGSYGYTF. CDR3 DNA sequence: TGTGCCAGTAGCCCCGGACAGGGGAGTTATGGCTACACCTTC.

V gene TRBV5-1 combines with J gene TRBJ2-2, with D possibly TRBD2 on 6 matching bases. The CDR3 runs 17 residues. V was clipped by 0 bases and J by 4 bases, with 16 bases between them. Germline V gives CDR1 SGHRS, CDR2 YFSETQ. The CDR3 DNA sequence: TGCGCCAGCAGCTTGGTGGGGGGATTTTTCGCCACCGGGGAGCTGTTTTTT. Its translation: CASSLVGGFFATGELFF.

The rearrangement links TRBV5-4 to TRBJ2-2, with 9 bases identical to TRBD1. This CDR3 spans 15 amino acids. Losses at the gene ends were 3 bases for V and 4 bases for J; bases not matched to a gene: 4. Germline-derived CDR1 and CDR2 are SGHNT and YYREEE (reference sequence). The CDR3 sequence: CASSWTGETTGELFF. The CDR3 DNA reads as TGTGCCAGCAGCTGGACAGGGGAAACCACCGGGGAGCTGTTTTTT.

This clone was seen a handful of times. The chain carries TRBV6-6 and TRBJ2-3; D unresolved. V was cut by 0 bases and J by 6 bases, with 10 bases left in between. Germline V gene lookup returns CDR1 MNHNY and CDR2 SVGAGI (reference sequence). The CDR3 contains 14 residues. CDR3 sequence: CASSYSQAKDTQYF. CDR3 coding DNA: TGTGCCAGCAGTTACTCCCAGGCGAAGGATACGCAGTATTTT.

This sequence joins TRBV19 and TRBJ2-7; tentatively, D is TRBD1 (5 bases). Germline V gives CDR1 LNHDA, CDR2 SQIVND (reference sequence). CDR3 length equals 12 residues. With 10 bases removed from V and 2 bases from J, the gap between germline ends came to 12 bases. CDR3 region: CATSDSPYEQYF. DNA for the CDR3: TGTGCCACCTCTGACAGCCCCTACGAGCAGTACTTC.

The CDR3 sequence is CASSVVQGGAGELFF. The CDR3 nucleotides read TGTGCCAGCAGCGTCGTACAGGGTGGGGCCGGGGAGCTGTTTTTT. The rearrangement links TRBV9 to TRBJ2-2; D is perhaps TRBD1 (6 bases). Germline V lookup: CDR1 SGDLS, CDR2 YYNGEE. The CDR3 runs 15 residues. Trimming left V 2 bases short and J 6 bases short, with 14 bases between.

This chain connects TRBV5-4 to TRBJ1-1; D may be TRBD1 (6 bases). V lost 4 bases and J lost 4, with 17 bases in between. CDR1 is SGHNT, CDR2 YYREEE, per germline (reference sequence). CDR3 length equals 15 residues. The CDR3 loop reads CASSPEGGGFTEAFF. CDR3 coding DNA: TGTGCCAGCAGCCCAGAGGGGGGGGGCTTCACTGAAGCTTTCTTT.

V gene TRBV5-1 combines with J gene TRBJ2-5; 14 bases map to TRBD2. V trimming: 5 bases; J trimming: 1 base; junction bases outside the gene matches: 10. This CDR3 is 18 amino acids long. The germline V gene encodes CDR1 SGHRS and CDR2 YFSETQ. The CDR3 loop is CASRARTSGRQPQETQYF. The CDR3 DNA follows: TGCGCCAGCAGAGCTAGGACTAGCGGGAGGCAGCCCCAAGAGACCCAGTACTTC.

The chain employs TRBV28 and TRBJ1-2; D unclear. Germline-derived CDR1 and CDR2 are MDHEN and SYDVKM. The CDR3 runs 14 residues. V lost 5 bases and J 7 bases, leaving 17 bases between the germline ends. CDR3 bases: TGTGCCAGCAGTCCGGTTGGGCTAATGGGTGGCTACACCTTC. Its protein product is CASSPVGLMGGYTF.

V gene TRBV5-1 combines with J gene TRBJ2-4; 7 bases align to TRBD1. The V and J ends lost 2 bases and 3 bases, in that order; junction bases with no gene match: 5. Germline loops: CDR1 SGHRS, CDR2 YFSETQ. This CDR3 spans 15 amino acids. The CDR3 DNA sequence: TGCGCCAGCAGCTTCGGACAGGACGGCAAAAACATTCAGTACTTC. It specifies CASSFGQDGKNIQYF.

This rearrangement joins TRBV7-3 to TRBJ2-7; weak D call: TRBD2 (8 bases). The germline V and J ends were trimmed by 1 base and 6 bases, with 16 bases remaining between them. Looked up from germline, CDR1 is SGHTA and CDR2 is FQGTGA. The CDR3 has 15 residues. The CDR3 loop reads CASSLSGSGTVEQYF. In DNA, the CDR3 is TGTGCCAGCAGCTTAAGCGGTAGCGGGACAGTCGAGCAGTACTTC.

This clone was recorded once. The chain links TRBV7-8 to TRBJ2-1; 11 bases line up with TRBD1. The junction had 11 bases not matched to a gene; V was cut back by 5 bases and J by 5 bases. Germline values: CDR1 SGHVS, CDR2 FQNEAQ. The CDR3 runs to 17 residues. This CDR3 is CASSLRRTGGWNNEQFF. The DNA of the CDR3 is TGTGCCAGCAGCCTTCGAAGGACAGGGGGCTGGAACAATGAGCAGTTCTTC.

CDR3: CASSLSRTPGYEQYF. CDR3 bases: TGTGCCAGCAGCTTATCCCGCACTCCGGGCTACGAGCAGTACTTC. V and J are TRBV11-2 and TRBJ2-7; no clear D. Germline lookup yields CDR1 SGHAT and CDR2 FQNNGV. Trimming removed 2 bases from V and 3 bases from J, with 14 bases in between. CDR3 length: 15 residues.

This clone appeared a single time. The J gene is TRBJ2-7, the V gene TRBV28; 7 bases map to TRBD2. CDR3 length: 16 amino acids. The trim removed 4 bases at V and 3 bases at J, leaving 12 bases unmatched. CDR1 is MDHEN, CDR2 SYDVKM, per germline. The DNA for the CDR3 is TGTGCCAGCAGTTCCCCGGGGAGGGGCCATGTCTACGAGCAGTACTTC. Amino acid sequence: CASSSPGRGHVYEQYF.

The chain combines TRBV29-1 with TRBJ2-4, with D possibly matching TRBD2 (5 bases). The ends were cut back, 7 bases at V and 6 bases at J, with 16 bases in the middle. The CDR3 extends over 13 amino acids. The germline V gene has CDR1 SQVTM and CDR2 ANQGSEA. The chain's CDR3 is CSAQRAGINIQYF. CDR3 bases: TGCAGCGCCCAGAGGGCAGGTATAAACATTCAGTACTTC.

The gene calls are TRBV19 and TRBJ2-3; D may be TRBD2 (6 bases). The CDR3 is made up of 15 amino acids. The ends were cut back, 3 bases at V and 4 bases at J, with 14 bases in the middle. Germline values: CDR1 LNHDA, CDR2 SQIVND (reference sequence). The CDR3 reads CASSISGVTADTQYF. The CDR3 DNA follows: TGTGCCAGTAGTATTAGCGGCGTAACTGCAGATACGCAGTATTTT.

The rearrangement joins TRBV11-2 to TRBJ2-1, with TRBD2 matching 9 bases. V trimming: 5 bases; J trimming: 2 bases; junction bases outside the gene matches: 10. Germline V gives CDR1 SGHAT, CDR2 FQNNGV. The CDR3 extends over 17 amino acids. CDR3: CASSGYTGTSPYNEQFF. The CDR3, as DNA: TGTGCCAGCAGCGGGTACACCGGGACTAGCCCCTACAATGAGCAGTTCTTC.

V is TRBV3-1 (or the pseudogene TRBV3-2) and J is TRBJ1-5; tentative D call: TRBD1 (5 bases). This CDR3 has 16 residues. The V and J ends lost 0 bases and 1 base respectively, with 10 bases between them. Looked up from germline, CDR1 is LGHDT and CDR2 is YNNKEL (reference sequence). CDR3 sequence reads: CASSQDYGGSNQPQHF. CDR3 coding DNA: TGTGCCAGCAGCCAAGATTACGGGGGGAGCAATCAGCCCCAGCATTTT.

This clone was seen a single time. The chain combines TRBV5-1 with TRBJ2-5; TRBD2 might be the D (5 bases). From germline, CDR1 is SGHRS and CDR2 YFSETQ. V lost 0 bases and J lost 5, with 14 bases in between. The CDR3 has 15 residues. The CDR3 loop reads CASSLGLELGETQYF. In DNA, the CDR3 is TGCGCCAGCAGCTTGGGGCTCGAACTAGGGGAGACCCAGTACTTC.

This clone was recorded once. The V call is TRBV7-8, the J call TRBJ2-7; 8 bases match TRBD1. J was trimmed by 4 bases and V by 2 bases; bases with no gene match: 4. The CDR3 totals 14 residues. Germline V gives CDR1 SGHVS, CDR2 FQNEAQ. This CDR3 is CASSLWGQAYEQYF. CDR3 nucleotides: TGTGCCAGCAGCTTATGGGGACAGGCATACGAGCAGTACTTC. The complete variable domain, with remaining parts taken from reference TRBV7-8 and TRBJ2-7, reads GAGVSQSPRYKVAKRGQDVALRCDPISGHVSLFWYQQALGQGPEFLTYFQNEAQLDKSGLPSDRFFAERPEGSVSTLKIQRTQQEDSAVYLCASSLWGQAYEQYFGPGTRLTVT.

The chain carries TRBV14 and TRBJ1-1; D not certain. The CDR3 extends over 14 amino acids. Trimming took 0 bases from V and 1 from J, leaving 6 bases between them. Per the germline V gene, CDR1 is SGHDN and CDR2 is FVKESK. The CDR3 DNA is TGTGCCAGCAGCCAAGAGTTCCAGAACACTGAAGCTTTCTTT. As protein: CASSQEFQNTEAFF.

This sequence joins TRBV12-1 and TRBJ2-1; the table assigns TRBD2, which was not confirmed against the DNA. TRBV12-1 is given as a pseudogene. The CDR3 extends over 17 amino acids. The CDR3 DNA reads as TGTGCCAGCAGCGCGACTAGCGGGGGGAACTCCTACAATGAGCAGTTCTTC. Translating gives CASSATSGGNSYNEQFF.

The chain links TRBV6-2 or TRBV6-3 to TRBJ1-1; a weak D match, TRBD1 (5 bases). V was trimmed by 5 bases and J by 1 base, leaving 8 bases between them. CDR1 is MNHEY and CDR2 is SVGEGT in the germline V gene. The CDR3 is made up of 13 amino acids. This CDR3 reads CASSPQGNTEAFF. The CDR3 coding sequence is TGTGCCAGCAGTCCCCAGGGGAACACTGAAGCTTTCTTT.

The chain is built from TRBV6-5 and TRBJ2-1; D possibly corresponds to TRBD2 (5 bases). CDR1 is MNHEY, CDR2 SVGAGI, per germline. The CDR3 consists of 14 residues. Trimming pared 2 bases from V and 4 bases from J, leaving 9 bases between. CDR3 sequence (DNA): TGTGCCAGCAGTTACGGAAGCGGATACAATGAGCAGTTCTTC. This sequence encodes CASSYGSGYNEQFF.

The rearrangement joins TRBV6-5 to TRBJ2-1, with 9 bases lining up with TRBD2. The CDR3 spans 14 residues. V dropped 8 bases and J dropped 4; count of bases not matched to a gene: 6. CDR1 and CDR2 (germline): MNHEY, SVGAGI. CDR3 DNA sequence: TGTGCCAGCCTCAGCGGGAGGTATTACAATGAGCAGTTCTTC. It yields the protein CASLSGRYYNEQFF.

A remark on this clone: Other nucleotide sequences in the sample specify the same CDR3. The CDR3 DNA sequence: TGCGCCAGCAGCTTGTCAGCGGATACGCAGTATTTT. This encodes CASSLSADTQYF. This chain links TRBV5-1 with TRBJ2-3, with D hard to call. Trimming took 1 base from V and 6 from J, leaving 6 bases between them. Looked up from germline, CDR1 is SGHRS and CDR2 is YFSETQ. The CDR3 is 12 residues long.